One and the same sample provided the 3 T cell receptor beta chains below, sequenced in a study of response to subunit inactivated influenza vaccine. TCRdb called the RT-PCR reads again in MiXCR, with one record for every CDR3 protein. Of 400,000 to 550,000 distinct CDR3 sequences listed, around 25% were seen once; the top ten hold approximately 2%. Sequenced here: CD4+ T cells sorted from PBMCs, sampled 4 to 6 days after vaccination. Receptor source: a man aged 50-60 years who received an inactivated influenza vaccine.

This clonotype was counted between two and nine times. J is TRBJ2-3 and V is TRBV5-1; tentative D call: TRBD1 (5 bases). The V end was cut by 4 bases, the J end by 2 bases, with 11 bases between. CDR1 is SGHRS, CDR2 YFSETQ, per germline. The CDR3 covers 14 residues. The CDR3 bases are TGCGCCAGCAGCCGAGACAGCACCACAGATACGCAGTATTTT. Translating it yields CASSRDSTTDTQYF. Full variable domain (outside the CDR3, taken from reference TRBV5-1 and TRBJ2-3): KAGVTQTPRYLIKTRGQQVTLSCSPISGHRSVSWYQQTPGQGLQFLFEYFSETQRNKGNFPGRFSGRQFSNSRSEMNVSTLELGDSALYLCASSRDSTTDTQYFGPGTRLTVL.

This clonotype was detected only a few times. The chain uses TRBV20-1 and TRBJ1-6; TRBD1 matches at 10 bases. The V segment lost 4 bases and the J segment 8 bases; nucleotides outside the gene matches: 5. Germline CDR1 DFQATT, CDR2 SNEGSKA (reference sequence). The length of the CDR3 is 14 residues. The CDR3 sequence: CSATFGTGDSPLHF. DNA for the CDR3: TGCAGTGCTACTTTCGGGACAGGGGATTCACCCCTCCACTTT.

This rearrangement joins TRBV12-3 or TRBV12-4 to TRBJ2-5; D may be TRBD1 (5 bases). V lost 6 bases, J lost 5 bases, and 13 bases lay in between. This CDR3 has 13 amino acids. The CDR3 DNA reads TGTGCCAGCAGGCCCCAGGGTGTGGAGACCCAGTACTTC. Amino acids: CASRPQGVETQYF.